The 8 T cell receptor beta chains below all came from one sample that was sequenced in a study of PD-1 blockade in mismatch repair-deficient tumors. Only in-frame clones appear in the TCRdb table, and some are missing; sequencing was by immunoSEQ multiplex PCR. Of around 120,000 clones listed, around nine tenths are singletons. The starting material was peripheral blood, obtained 70 to 73 weeks after starting pembrolizumab. The receptor source for this set is an adult with mismatch repair-deficient cancer.

To note about this clone: At one of its ends the junction is not consistent with the germline gene, which may arise from a read error. The chain recombines TRBV28 with TRBJ2-7, with TRBD2 as a possible D gene (5 bases). From germline, CDR1 is MDHEN and CDR2 SYDVKM. This CDR3 comprises 20 residues. This chain's CDR3 is CASSSGATNLQTSTSDEQYF. CDR3 DNA sequence: TGTGCCAGCAGTTCCGGAGCTACGAACCTACAAACTAGTACCTCCGACGAGCAGTACTTC. Supplemented by reference TRBV28 and TRBJ2-7, the full variable domain reads DVKVTQSSRYLVKRTGEKVFLECVQDMDHENMFWYRQDPGLGLRLIYFSYDVKMKEKGDIPEGYSVSREKKERFSLILESASTNQTSMYLCASSSGATNLQTSTSDEQYFGPGTRLTVT.

The rearrangement links TRBV6-4 to TRBJ2-3, with D tentatively TRBD1 (6 bases). Trimming shortened V by 5 bases and J by 3 bases, and 15 bases separated the two germline ends. This CDR3 spans 15 amino acids. From germline, CDR1 is MRHNA and CDR2 SNTAGT. The CDR3 DNA is TGTGCCAGCAGTCAGGAACAGGGTTCAACAGATACGCAGTATTTT. Translating it yields CASSQEQGSTDTQYF.

The genes are TRBV9 and TRBJ2-5; 9 nucleotides match TRBD1. Germline V gene data show CDR1 as SGDLS and CDR2 as YYNGEE. The CDR3 extends over 14 amino acids. The V gene end was trimmed by 4 bases and the J gene end by 5 bases; junction bases not matched to a gene: 6. The CDR3 nucleotides are TGTGCCAGCAGCCCAACAGGGGGCACGGAGACCCAGTACTTC. Its translation is CASSPTGGTETQYF.

The V call is TRBV29-1, the J call TRBJ1-2; possible D gene TRBD1, 5 bases. There are 16 residues in the CDR3. CDR1 and CDR2 (germline): SQVTM, ANQGSEA. V was shortened by 5 bases and J by 7 bases, with 26 bases between the two germline ends. Here the CDR3 reads CSVWVVDILRHPGYTF. DNA for the CDR3: TGCAGCGTTTGGGTTGTGGACATTCTCAGACATCCTGGCTACACCTTC. The full variable domain, in which reference TRBV29-1 and TRBJ1-2 provide the parts outside the CDR3, is SAVISQKPSRDICQRGTSLTIQCQVDSQVTMMFWYRQQPGQSLTLIATANQGSEATYESGFVIDKFPISRPNLTFSTLTVSNMSPEDSSIYLCSVWVVDILRHPGYTFGSGTRLTVV.

This sequence joins TRBV5-1 and TRBJ1-1; D call uncertain. V dropped 5 bases and J dropped 8 bases, with 16 bases sitting between them. CDR3 length equals 13 residues. Looked up from germline, CDR1 is SGHRS and CDR2 is YFSETQ. DNA of the CDR3: TGCGCCAGCAGTGCCGACGGCCAGACCGAAGCTTTCTTT. Translated, it gives CASSADGQTEAFF.

CDR3 loop: CASSHYRAPEETQYF. The CDR3 DNA reads TGTGCCAGCAGCCACTATCGCGCACCCGAAGAGACCCAGTACTTC. The V and J genes are TRBV4-2 and TRBJ2-5; no firm D call. Between the trimmed V and J ends, which lost 3 bases and 3 bases, there was a span of 14 bases. CDR3 size: 15 residues. The germline V gene has CDR1 LGHNA and CDR2 YNFKEQ.

This clone has a single count. The rearrangement uses TRBV7-9 and TRBJ2-7; 14 nucleotides agree with TRBD2. Germline CDR1 and CDR2: SEHNR and FQNEAQ (reference sequence). CDR3 size: 17 residues. Unmatched junction bases numbered 6, after V lost 4 bases and J lost 1 base. CDR3: CASSSGLAGGPSYEQYF. Written as DNA, the CDR3 is TGTGCCAGCAGCTCCGGACTAGCGGGAGGACCATCCTACGAGCAGTACTTC.

This clone was found once. Other DNA sequences in this specimen translate into the identical CDR3. V is TRBV25-1 and J is TRBJ2-1; 8 positions match TRBD1. Losses at the gene ends were 3 bases for V and 4 bases for J; bases not matched to a gene: 8. The CDR3 totals 16 residues. Germline lookup yields CDR1 MGHDK and CDR2 SYGVNS. This CDR3 is CASSEDRAGSYNEQFF. The CDR3, as DNA: TGTGCCAGCAGTGAGGACAGGGCCGGCTCTTACAATGAGCAGTTCTTC. The complete variable domain, with remaining parts taken from reference TRBV25-1 and TRBJ2-1, reads EADIYQTPRYLVIGTGKKITLECSQTMGHDKMYWYQQDPGMELHLIHYSYGVNSTEKGDLSSESTVSRIRTEHFPLTLESARPSHTSQYLCASSEDRAGSYNEQFFGPGTRLTVL.